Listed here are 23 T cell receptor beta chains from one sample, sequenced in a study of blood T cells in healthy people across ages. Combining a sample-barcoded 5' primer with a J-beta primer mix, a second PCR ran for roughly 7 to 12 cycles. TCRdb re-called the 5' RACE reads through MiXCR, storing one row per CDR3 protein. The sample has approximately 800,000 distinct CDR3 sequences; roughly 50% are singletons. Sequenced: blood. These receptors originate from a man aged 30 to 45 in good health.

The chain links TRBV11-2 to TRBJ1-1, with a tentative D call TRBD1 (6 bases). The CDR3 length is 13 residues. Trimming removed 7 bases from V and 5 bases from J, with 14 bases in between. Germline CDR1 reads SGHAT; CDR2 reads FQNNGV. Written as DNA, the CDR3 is TGTGCCAGCATAATGACAGGCGGGACTGAAGCTTTCTTT. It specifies CASIMTGGTEAFF.

The CDR3 nucleotides read TGTGCCAGCAGATCTCTTCAGGGGTCCCCTGGGGCCAACGTCCTGACTTTC. This sequence encodes CASRSLQGSPGANVLTF. This chain joins TRBV28 and TRBJ2-6, with D possibly being TRBD1 (6 bases). The CDR3 is 17 residues long. V lost 6 bases to trimming and J lost 2 bases, with 17 bases between them. Looked up from germline, CDR1 is MDHEN and CDR2 is SYDVKM.

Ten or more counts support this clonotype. The CDR3 region is CASSSLGTDTQYF. CDR3 DNA: TGTGCCAGCAGCTCCCTAGGGACAGATACGCAGTATTTT. J is TRBJ2-3 and V is TRBV27, with no clear D. V lost 6 bases to trimming and J lost 3 bases, with 10 bases between them. There are 13 residues in the CDR3. CDR1 is MNHEY and CDR2 is SMNVEV in the germline V gene (reference sequence).

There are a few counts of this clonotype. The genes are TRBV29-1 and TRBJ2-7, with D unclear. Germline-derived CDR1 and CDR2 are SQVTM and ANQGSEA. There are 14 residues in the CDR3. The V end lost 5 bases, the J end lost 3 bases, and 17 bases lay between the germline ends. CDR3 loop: CSVPSPTRLYEQYF. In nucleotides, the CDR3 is TGCAGCGTTCCTTCCCCTACCCGACTCTACGAGCAGTACTTC.

This chain's CDR3 is CASSGPFFSYNEQFF. The CDR3 nucleotides read TGTGCCAGCAGTGGACCGTTCTTCTCCTACAATGAGCAGTTCTTC. The rearrangement links TRBV2 to TRBJ2-1; D unclear. The germline gives CDR1 SNHLY, CDR2 FYNNEI. Trimming shortened V by 4 bases and J by 0 bases, and 10 bases separated the two germline ends. This CDR3 comprises 15 residues.

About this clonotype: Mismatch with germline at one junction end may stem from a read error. CDR3 DNA: TGCGCCGGCAGCTTGCAGCCCGGGGAAGAGACCCAGTACTTC. This translates into CAGSLQPGEETQYF. The chain has TRBV5-1 and TRBJ2-5, with TRBD2 as a possible D gene (5 bases). The CDR3 consists of 14 residues. Germline CDR1 is SGHRS and CDR2 is YFSETQ.

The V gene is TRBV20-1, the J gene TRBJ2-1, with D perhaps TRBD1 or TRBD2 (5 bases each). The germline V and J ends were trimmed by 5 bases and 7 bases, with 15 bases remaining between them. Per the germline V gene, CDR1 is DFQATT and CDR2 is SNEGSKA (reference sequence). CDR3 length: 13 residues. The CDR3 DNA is TGCAGTGCTGTGGGACCCGCAGGAAATGAGCAGTTCTTC. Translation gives CSAVGPAGNEQFF.

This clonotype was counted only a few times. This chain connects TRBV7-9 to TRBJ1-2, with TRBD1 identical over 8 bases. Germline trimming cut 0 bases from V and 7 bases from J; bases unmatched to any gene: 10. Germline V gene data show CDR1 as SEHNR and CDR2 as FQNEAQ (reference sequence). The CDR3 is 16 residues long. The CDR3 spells CASSLAYRGYKSGYTF. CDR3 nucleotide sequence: TGTGCCAGCAGCTTAGCTTACAGGGGGTACAAGAGTGGCTACACCTTC.

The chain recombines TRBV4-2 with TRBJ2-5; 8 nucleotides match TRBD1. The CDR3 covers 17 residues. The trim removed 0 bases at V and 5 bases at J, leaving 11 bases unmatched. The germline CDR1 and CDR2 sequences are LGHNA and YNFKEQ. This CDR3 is CASSQDIGQGPGETQYF. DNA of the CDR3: TGTGCCAGCAGCCAAGATATTGGACAGGGCCCCGGGGAGACCCAGTACTTC.

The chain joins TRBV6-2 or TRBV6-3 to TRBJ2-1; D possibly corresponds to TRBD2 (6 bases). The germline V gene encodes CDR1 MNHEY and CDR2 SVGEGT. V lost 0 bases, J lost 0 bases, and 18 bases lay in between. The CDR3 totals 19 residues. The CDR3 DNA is TGTGCCAGCAGTTACTCGTCTTGGCGGAGGGAAGGCTCCTACAATGAGCAGTTCTTC. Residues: CASSYSSWRREGSYNEQFF.

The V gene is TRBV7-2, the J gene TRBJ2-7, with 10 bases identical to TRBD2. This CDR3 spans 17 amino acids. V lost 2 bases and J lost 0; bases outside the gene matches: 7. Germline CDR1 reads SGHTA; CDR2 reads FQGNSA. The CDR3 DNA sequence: TGTGCCAGCAGCTTACGCGGGGGACTAGCGCCCTCCTACGAGCAGTACTTC. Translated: CASSLRGGLAPSYEQYF.

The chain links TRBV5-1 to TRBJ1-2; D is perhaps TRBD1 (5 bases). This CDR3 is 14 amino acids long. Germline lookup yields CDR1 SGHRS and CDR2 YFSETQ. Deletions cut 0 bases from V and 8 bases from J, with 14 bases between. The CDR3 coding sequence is TGCGCCAGCAGCTTGGAAGGAGGGACGGACGGCTACACCTTC. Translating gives CASSLEGGTDGYTF.

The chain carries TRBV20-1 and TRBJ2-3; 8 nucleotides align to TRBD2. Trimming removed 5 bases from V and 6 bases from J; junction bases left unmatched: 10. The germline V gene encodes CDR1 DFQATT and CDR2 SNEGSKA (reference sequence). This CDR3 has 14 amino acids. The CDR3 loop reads CSAFTSGQRDTQYF. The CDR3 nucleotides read TGCAGTGCTTTCACTAGCGGTCAAAGGGATACGCAGTATTTT.

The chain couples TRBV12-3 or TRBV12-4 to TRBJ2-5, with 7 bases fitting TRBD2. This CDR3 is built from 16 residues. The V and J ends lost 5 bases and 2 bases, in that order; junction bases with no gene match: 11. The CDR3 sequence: CASSPNPLAVQETQYF. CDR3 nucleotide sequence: TGTGCCAGCAGTCCCAACCCGCTAGCGGTACAAGAGACCCAGTACTTC.

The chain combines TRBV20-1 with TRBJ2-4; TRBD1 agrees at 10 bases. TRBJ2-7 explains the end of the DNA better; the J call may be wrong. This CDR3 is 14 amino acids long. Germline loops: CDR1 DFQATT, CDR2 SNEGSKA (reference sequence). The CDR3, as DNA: TGCAGTGCTAGCGTCCGGGACAGGGGCTACGAGCAGTACTTC. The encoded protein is CSASVRDRGYEQYF.

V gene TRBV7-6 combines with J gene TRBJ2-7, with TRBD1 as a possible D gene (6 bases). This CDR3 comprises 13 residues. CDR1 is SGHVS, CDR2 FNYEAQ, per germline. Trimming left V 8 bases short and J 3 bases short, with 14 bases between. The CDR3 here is CASSRDTRYEQYF. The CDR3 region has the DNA TGTGCCAGCTCGAGGGACACACGCTACGAGCAGTACTTC.

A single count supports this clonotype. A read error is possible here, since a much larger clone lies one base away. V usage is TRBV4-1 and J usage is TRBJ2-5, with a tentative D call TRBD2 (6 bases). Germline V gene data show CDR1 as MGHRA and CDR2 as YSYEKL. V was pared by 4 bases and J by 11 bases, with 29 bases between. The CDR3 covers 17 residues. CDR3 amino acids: CASSPSARRDPGNEQYF. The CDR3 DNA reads TGCGCCAGCAGCCCCAGTGCACGGCGGGACCCGGGGAATGAGCAGTACTTC.

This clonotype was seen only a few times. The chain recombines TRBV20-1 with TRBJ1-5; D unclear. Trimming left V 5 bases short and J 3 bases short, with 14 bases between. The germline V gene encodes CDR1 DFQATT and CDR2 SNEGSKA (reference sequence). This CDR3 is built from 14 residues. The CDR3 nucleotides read TGCAGTGCTCCTGACACGGGAAACAATCAGCCCCAGCATTTT. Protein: CSAPDTGNNQPQHF.

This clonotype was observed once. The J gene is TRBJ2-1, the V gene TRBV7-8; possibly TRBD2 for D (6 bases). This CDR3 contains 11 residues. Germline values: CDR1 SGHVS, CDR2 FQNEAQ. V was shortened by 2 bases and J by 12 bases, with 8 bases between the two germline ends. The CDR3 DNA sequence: TGTGCCAGCAGCTTACGGGGAGGGCAGTTCTTC. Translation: CASSLRGGQFF.

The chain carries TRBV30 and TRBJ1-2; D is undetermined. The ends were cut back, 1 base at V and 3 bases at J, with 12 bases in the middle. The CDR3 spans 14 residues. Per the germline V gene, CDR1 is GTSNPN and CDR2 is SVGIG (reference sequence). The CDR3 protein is CAWSARKQYYGYTF. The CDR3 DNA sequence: TGTGCCTGGAGTGCCCGAAAACAATACTATGGCTACACCTTC.

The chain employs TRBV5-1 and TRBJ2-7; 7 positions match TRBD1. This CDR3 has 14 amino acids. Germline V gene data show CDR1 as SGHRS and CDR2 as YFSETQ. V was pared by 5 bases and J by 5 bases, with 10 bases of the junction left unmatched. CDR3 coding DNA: TGCGCCAGCAGTTACCACAGGGGATCCCACGAGCAGTACTTC. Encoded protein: CASSYHRGSHEQYF.

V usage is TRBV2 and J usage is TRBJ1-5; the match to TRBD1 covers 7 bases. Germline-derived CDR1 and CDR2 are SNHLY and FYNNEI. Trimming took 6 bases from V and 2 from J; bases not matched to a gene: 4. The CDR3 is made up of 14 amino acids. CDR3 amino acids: CASRVTGGNQPQHF. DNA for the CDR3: TGTGCCAGCAGGGTTACAGGGGGCAATCAGCCCCAGCATTTT.

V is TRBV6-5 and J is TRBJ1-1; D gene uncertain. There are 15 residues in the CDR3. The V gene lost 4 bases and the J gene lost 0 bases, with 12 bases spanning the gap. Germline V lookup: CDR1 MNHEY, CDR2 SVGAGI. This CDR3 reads CASSSTALLNTEAFF. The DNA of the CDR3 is TGTGCCAGCAGTTCCACGGCGTTATTGAACACTGAAGCTTTCTTT.